The entry below describes one T cell receptor beta chain. Its cognate antigen is unknown. Some clones are missing from TCRdb's copy, which holds only in-frame ones; the method was immunoSEQ multiplex PCR. The sample carries some 37,000 clones, 70% to 90% recorded once. These data belong to a study of STAT3 mutations in large granular lymphocyte leukemia. Study-wide findings and caveats: Differing intervals and regimens complicate linking therapy response to clone burden. In T-cell large granular lymphocyte leukemia, about half of patients showed multiple immunodominant subclonotypes. In several patients, dominant TCR clone burden exceeded STAT3 mutant burden.

Sequenced material: PBMCs. The sequence derives from a human donor with T large granular lymphocyte leukemia. Some clones in this sample may be carry-over from other donors' samples.

Here the CDR3 DNA reads TGTGCCAGCCAGGGTTGGGGCTCCTACAATGAGCAGTTCTTC. Amino acid sequence: CASQGWGSYNEQFF. The rearrangement links TRBV18 to TRBJ2-1, with D perhaps matching TRBD1 (5 bases). Germline assignment: CDR1 KGHSH and CDR2 LQKENI. The CDR3 is 14 amino acids. Between the trimmed V and J ends, which lost 8 bases and 0 bases, there was a span of 11 bases.